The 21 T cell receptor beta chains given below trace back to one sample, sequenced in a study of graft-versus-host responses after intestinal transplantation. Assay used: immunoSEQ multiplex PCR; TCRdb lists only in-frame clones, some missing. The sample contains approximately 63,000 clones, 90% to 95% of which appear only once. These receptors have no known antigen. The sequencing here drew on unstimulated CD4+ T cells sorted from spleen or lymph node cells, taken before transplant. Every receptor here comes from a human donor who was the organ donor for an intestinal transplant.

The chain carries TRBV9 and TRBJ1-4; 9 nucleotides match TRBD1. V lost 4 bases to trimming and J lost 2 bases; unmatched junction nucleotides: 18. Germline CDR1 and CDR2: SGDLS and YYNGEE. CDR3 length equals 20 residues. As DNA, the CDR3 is TGTGCCAGCAGCCCACGACCCTCACAGGGGGCTTTAAGGACTAATGAAAAACTGTTTTTT. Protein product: CASSPRPSQGALRTNEKLFF.

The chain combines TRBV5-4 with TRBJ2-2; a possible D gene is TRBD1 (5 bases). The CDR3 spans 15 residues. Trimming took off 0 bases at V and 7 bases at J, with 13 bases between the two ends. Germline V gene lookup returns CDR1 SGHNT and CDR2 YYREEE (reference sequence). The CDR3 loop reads CASSLVLGDIGELFF. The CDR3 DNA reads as TGTGCCAGCAGCTTGGTATTAGGGGATATCGGGGAGCTGTTTTTT.

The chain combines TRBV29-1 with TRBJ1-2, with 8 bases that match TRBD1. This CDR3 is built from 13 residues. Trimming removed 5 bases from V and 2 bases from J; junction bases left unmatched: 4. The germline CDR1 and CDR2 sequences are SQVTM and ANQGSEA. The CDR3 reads CSVLRDRNYGYTF. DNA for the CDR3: TGCAGCGTTTTACGGGACAGGAACTATGGCTACACCTTC.

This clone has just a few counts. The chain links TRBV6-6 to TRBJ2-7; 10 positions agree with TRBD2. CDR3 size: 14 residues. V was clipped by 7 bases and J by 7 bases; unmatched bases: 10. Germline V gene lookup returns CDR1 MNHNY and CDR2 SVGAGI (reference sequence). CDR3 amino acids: CASTPSGGVGEQYF. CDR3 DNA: TGTGCCAGCACCCCCAGCGGGGGGGTAGGGGAGCAGTACTTC.

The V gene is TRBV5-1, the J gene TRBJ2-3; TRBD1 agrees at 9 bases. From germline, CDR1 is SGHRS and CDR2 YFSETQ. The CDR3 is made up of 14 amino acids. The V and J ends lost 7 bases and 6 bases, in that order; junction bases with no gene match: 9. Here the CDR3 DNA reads TGCGCCAGCCTCTTGACAGGGGGATCGGATACGCAGTATTTT. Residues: CASLLTGGSDTQYF. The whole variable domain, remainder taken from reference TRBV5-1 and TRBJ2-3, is KAGVTQTPRYLIKTRGQQVTLSCSPISGHRSVSWYQQTPGQGLQFLFEYFSETQRNKGNFPGRFSGRQFSNSRSEMNVSTLELGDSALYLCASLLTGGSDTQYFGPGTRLTVL.

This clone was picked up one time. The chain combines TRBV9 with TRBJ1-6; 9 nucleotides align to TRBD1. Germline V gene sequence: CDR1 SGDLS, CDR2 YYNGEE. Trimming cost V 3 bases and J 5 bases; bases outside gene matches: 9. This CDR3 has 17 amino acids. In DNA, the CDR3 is TGTGCCAGCAGCGCTACCCGGACAGGGGCCGATAATTCACCCCTCCACTTT. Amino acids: CASSATRTGADNSPLHF.

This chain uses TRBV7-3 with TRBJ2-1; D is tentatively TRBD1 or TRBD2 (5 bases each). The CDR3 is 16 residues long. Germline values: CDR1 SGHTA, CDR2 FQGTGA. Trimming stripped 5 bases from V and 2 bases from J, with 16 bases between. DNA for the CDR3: TGTGCCAGCAGCCCCAACCGCAGGGACCCCTACAATGAGCAGTTCTTC. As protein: CASSPNRRDPYNEQFF.

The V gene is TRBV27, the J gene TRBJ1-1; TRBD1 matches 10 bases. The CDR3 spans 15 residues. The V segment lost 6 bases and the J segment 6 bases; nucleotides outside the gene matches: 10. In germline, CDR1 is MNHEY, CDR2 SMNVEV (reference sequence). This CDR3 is CASRGDRGKGAEAFF. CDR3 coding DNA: TGTGCCAGCAGAGGGGACAGGGGTAAAGGGGCTGAAGCTTTCTTT.

CDR3 sequence (DNA): TGTGCCAGCAGCTTCGACGGGGGATACCAAGAGACCCAGTACTTC. As protein: CASSFDGGYQETQYF. V and J are TRBV7-3 and TRBJ2-5; the D gene is possibly TRBD2 (6 bases). CDR1 SGHTA and CDR2 FQGTGA come from the germline V gene. This CDR3 region has 15 residues. Trimming left V 3 bases short and J 0 bases short, with 11 bases between.

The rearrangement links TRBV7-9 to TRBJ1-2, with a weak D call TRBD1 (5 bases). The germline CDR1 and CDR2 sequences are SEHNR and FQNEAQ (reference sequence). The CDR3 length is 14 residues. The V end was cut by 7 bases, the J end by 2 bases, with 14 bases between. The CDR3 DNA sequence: TGTGCCAGCATCGCTCTGGGACGGAACTATGGCTACACCTTC. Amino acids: CASIALGRNYGYTF.

CDR3 nucleotides: TGTGCCAGCACCAGTCTGGACAGGGTGTCGGGCTATTCACCCCTCCACTTT. It yields the protein CASTSLDRVSGYSPLHF. The chain joins TRBV19 to TRBJ1-6, with 8 bases lining up with TRBD1. Germline values: CDR1 LNHDA, CDR2 SQIVND (reference sequence). The CDR3 is 17 amino acids. Trimming at V came to 9 bases and at J to 8 bases, leaving 18 bases not matched to a gene. The entire variable domain, with the rest obtained from reference TRBV19 and TRBJ1-6, is as follows: DGGITQSPKYLFRKEGQNVTLSCEQNLNHDAMYWYRQDPGQGLRLIYYSQIVNDFQKGDIAEGYSVSREKKESFPLTVTSAQKNPTAFYLCASTSLDRVSGYSPLHFGNGTRLTVT.

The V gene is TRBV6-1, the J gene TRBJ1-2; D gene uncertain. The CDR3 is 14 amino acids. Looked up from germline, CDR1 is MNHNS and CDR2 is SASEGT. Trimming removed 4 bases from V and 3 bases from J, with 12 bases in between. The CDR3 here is CASSVSGEYYGYTF. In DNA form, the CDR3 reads TGTGCCAGCAGTGTTTCAGGCGAATACTATGGCTACACCTTC.

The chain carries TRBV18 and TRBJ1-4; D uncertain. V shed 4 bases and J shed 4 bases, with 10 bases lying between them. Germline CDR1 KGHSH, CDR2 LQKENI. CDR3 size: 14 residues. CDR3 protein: CASSLSAINEKLFF. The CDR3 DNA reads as TGTGCCAGCTCACTGTCTGCAATTAATGAAAAACTGTTTTTT.

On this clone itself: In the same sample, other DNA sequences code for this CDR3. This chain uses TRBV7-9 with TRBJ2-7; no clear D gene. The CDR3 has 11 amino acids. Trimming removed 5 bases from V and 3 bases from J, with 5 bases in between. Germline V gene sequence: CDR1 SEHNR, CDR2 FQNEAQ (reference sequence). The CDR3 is CASSLNYEQYF. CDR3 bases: TGTGCCAGCAGCCTTAACTACGAGCAGTACTTC.

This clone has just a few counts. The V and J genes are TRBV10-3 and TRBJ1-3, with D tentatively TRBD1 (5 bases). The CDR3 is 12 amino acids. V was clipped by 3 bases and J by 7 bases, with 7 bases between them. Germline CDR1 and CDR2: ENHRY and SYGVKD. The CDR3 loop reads CAISERGNTIYF. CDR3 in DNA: TGTGCCATCAGTGAAAGGGGCAACACCATATATTTT.

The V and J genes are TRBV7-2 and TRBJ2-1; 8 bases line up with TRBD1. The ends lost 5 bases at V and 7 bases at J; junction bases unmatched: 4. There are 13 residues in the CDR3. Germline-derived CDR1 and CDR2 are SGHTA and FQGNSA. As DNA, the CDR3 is TGTGCCAGCAGCGCCTACAGGGGGAATGAGCAGTTCTTC. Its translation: CASSAYRGNEQFF. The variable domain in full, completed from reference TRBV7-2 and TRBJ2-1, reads GAGVSQSPSNKVTEKGKDVELRCDPISGHTALYWYRQSLGQGLEFLIYFQGNSAPDKSGLPSDRFSAERTGGSVSTLTIQRTQQEDSAVYLCASSAYRGNEQFFGPGTRLTVL.

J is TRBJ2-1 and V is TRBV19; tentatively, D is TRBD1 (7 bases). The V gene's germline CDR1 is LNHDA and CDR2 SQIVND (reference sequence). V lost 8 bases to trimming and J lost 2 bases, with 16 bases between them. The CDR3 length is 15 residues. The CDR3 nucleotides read TGTGCCAGTGTACCAGGGGGGTTAACCTACAATGAGCAGTTCTTC. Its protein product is CASVPGGLTYNEQFF.

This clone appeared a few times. The CDR3 DNA sequence: TGTGCCAGTAAATCTTCGGGGACTGCGGGTGAAAAACTGTTTTTT. Residues: CASKSSGTAGEKLFF. The rearrangement links TRBV19 to TRBJ1-4, with D perhaps matching TRBD1 (5 bases). The germline CDR1 and CDR2 sequences are LNHDA and SQIVND (reference sequence). The CDR3 consists of 15 residues. V was trimmed by 7 bases and J by 7 bases, leaving 19 bases between them. Full variable domain (remainder filled in from reference TRBV19 and TRBJ1-4): DGGITQSPKYLFRKEGQNVTLSCEQNLNHDAMYWYRQDPGQGLRLIYYSQIVNDFQKGDIAEGYSVSREKKESFPLTVTSAQKNPTAFYLCASKSSGTAGEKLFFGSGTQLSVL.

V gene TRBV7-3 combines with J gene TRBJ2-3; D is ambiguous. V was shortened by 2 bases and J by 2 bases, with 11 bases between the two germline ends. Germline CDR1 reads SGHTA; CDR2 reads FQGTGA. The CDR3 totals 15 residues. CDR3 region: CASSLGIGSTDTQYF. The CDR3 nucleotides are TGTGCCAGCAGCTTAGGTATAGGTTCCACAGATACGCAGTATTTT.

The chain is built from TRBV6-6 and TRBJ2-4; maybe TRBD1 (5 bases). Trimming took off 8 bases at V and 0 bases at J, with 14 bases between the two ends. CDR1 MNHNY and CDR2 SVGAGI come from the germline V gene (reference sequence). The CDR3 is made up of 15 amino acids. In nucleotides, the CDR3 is TGTGCCAGCTACCAAACCGACAGAGCCAAAAACATTCAGTACTTC. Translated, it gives CASYQTDRAKNIQYF.

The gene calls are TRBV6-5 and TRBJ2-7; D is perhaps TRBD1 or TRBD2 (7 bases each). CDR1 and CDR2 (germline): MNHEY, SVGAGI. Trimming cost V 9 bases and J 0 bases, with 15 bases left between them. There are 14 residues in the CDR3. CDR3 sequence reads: CASNRGGGSYEQYF. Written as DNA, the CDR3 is TGTGCCAGTAACAGGGGAGGGGGCTCCTACGAGCAGTACTTC.